This paragraph covers one TCR beta chain sequence. Its cognate antigen is unknown. Measured with immunoSEQ multiplex PCR; TCRdb has only the in-frame clones, and not every one. Among about 32,000 clones listed, about 76% were seen once. This entry belongs to a study of T cells in narcolepsy. Turning to the study itself: Patients with NT1 or NT2 and healthy control donors were enrolled. Study results and caveats: No autoreactive T cell clone sequences appeared in some memory CD4+ repertoires. Reportedly, autoreactive clonotypes were serially detected in patients' blood but not controls'. Comparing one patient's CSF and blood CD4+ clonotypes highlighted HCRT- and TRIB2-specific autoreactive clonotypes.

The germline gives CDR1 MDHEN, CDR2 SYDVKM. V was clipped by 5 bases and J by 1 base; unmatched bases: 10. The CDR3 totals 17 residues. The source material was CD45RA- memory CD4+ T cells from PBMCs. The chain links TRBV28 to TRBJ1-5; TRBD1 matches 8 bases. This clonotype originated in a human donor with narcolepsy. As DNA, the CDR3 is TGTGCCAGCAGTGGGACAGGTGGGTTGGGAAGCAATCAGCCCCAGCATTTT. Translating gives CASSGTGGLGSNQPQHF.